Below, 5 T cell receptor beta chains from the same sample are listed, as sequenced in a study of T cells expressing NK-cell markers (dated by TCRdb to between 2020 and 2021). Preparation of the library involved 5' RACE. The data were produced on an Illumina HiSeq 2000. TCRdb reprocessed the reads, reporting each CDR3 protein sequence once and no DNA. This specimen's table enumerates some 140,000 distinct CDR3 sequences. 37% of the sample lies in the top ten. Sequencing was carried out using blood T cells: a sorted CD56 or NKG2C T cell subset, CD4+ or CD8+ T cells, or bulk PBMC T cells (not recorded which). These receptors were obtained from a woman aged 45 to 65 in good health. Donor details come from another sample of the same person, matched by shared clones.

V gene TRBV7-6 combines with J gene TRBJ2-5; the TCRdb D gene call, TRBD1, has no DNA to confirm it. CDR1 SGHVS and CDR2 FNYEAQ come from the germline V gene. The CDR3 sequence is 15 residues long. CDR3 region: CASSLIISDRETQYF.

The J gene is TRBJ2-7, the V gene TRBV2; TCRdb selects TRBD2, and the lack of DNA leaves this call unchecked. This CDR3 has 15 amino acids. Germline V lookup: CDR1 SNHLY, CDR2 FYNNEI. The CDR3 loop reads CASSEDLALSYEQYF.

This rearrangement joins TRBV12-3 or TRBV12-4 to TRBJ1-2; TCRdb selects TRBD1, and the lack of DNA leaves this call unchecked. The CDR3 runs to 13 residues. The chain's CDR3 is CASSLSRANGYTF.

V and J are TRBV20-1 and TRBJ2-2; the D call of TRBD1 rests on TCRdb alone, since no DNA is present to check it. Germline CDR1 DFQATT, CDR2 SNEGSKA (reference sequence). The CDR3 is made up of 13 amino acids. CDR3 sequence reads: CSARDRYRGELFF.

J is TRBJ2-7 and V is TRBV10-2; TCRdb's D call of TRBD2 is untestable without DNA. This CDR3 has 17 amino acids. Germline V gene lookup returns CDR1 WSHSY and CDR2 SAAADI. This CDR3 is CASSTSLAGEGSNEQYF.